This T cell receptor beta chain was captured in a study of blood T cell repertoires in COVID-19. Across the study: PBMCs, B-cell-depleted T cells, or T cells provided the cDNA or gDNA that made up the material.

V dropped 7 bases and J dropped 4 bases, with 7 bases sitting between them. The CDR3 is made up of 10 amino acids. Looked up from germline, CDR1 is SQVTM and CDR2 is ANQGSEA. Per the original data handling: The authors estimated nucleated cell counts from reference gene primer amplification. The repertoire was sequenced with immunoSEQ multiplex PCR; TCRdb's copy has only in-frame clones and lacks some. For V, J and clone size, that table is used; D and trimming come from the DNA. The sample has under 150,000 clones, 85% seen once. This TCR was recovered from a human donor in a cohort sampled during active COVID-19. The sequenced sample was peripheral blood. This chain joins TRBV29-1 and TRBJ1-1; D unclear. CDR3 sequence (DNA): TGCAGCGGCCTCAGCACTGAAGCTTTCTTT. This codes for CSGLSTEAFF.